This is a list of T cell receptor beta chains from one sample in a study of post-analysis software for immune sequencing data. TCRdb re-called the PCR reads with MiXCR, one entry per CDR3 protein. The data hold 750,000 to 950,000 distinct CDR3 sequences, with roughly 50% observed a single time. Sequencing was carried out using blood. These receptors were collected from a girl between 5 and 17 years old with multiple sclerosis. Both conserved end residues are part of each CDR3. A D gene is named only where the DNA matches it firmly. Clone size is stated in some rows and not others, as once, few, many or a class when expanded.

D gene	J gene	V gene	clone size	CDR3 length	CDR3 DNA	CDR3 protein
TRBD2	TRBJ2-7	TRBV12-3/TRBV12-4	NA	17	TGTGCCAGCAGTCGCCGACTAGCGGGAGGGCCTCCCTACGAGCAGTACTTC	CASSRRLAGGPPYEQYF
TRBD1	TRBJ2-2	TRBV20-1	NA	16	TGCAGTGCAAAGACAGGGGGCGCCGTTTATTCCGGGGAGCTGTTTTTT	CSAKTGGAVYSGELFF
NA	TRBJ1-2	TRBV7-8	few	11	TGTGCCAGCAGGGGGGCGTGGGAGTTCACCTTC	CASRGAWEFTF
NA	TRBJ2-7	TRBV20-1	NA	14	TGCAGTGCTAGAGAGGTCGGGACACCCTACGAGCAGTACTTC	CSAREVGTPYEQYF
TRBD1	TRBJ1-6	TRBV12-3/TRBV12-4	NA	14	TGTGCCAGCCGGACAGGGCCCGGTAATTCACCCCTCCACTTT	CASRTGPGNSPLHF
TRBD2	TRBJ2-1	TRBV12-3/TRBV12-4	NA	17	TGTACCAGCAGTTTCACTAGCGGGAGGGCCATGGCCAATGAGCAGTTCTTC	CTSSFTSGRAMANEQFF
NA	TRBJ1-2	TRBV11-2	NA	16	TGTGCCAGCAGCGCGACCTCCAGGGTCGCGAACTATGGCTACACCTTC	CASSATSRVANYGYTF
NA	TRBJ2-1	TRBV2	NA	15	TGTGCCAGCAGTGCGGCAGGGAGCTCCTACAATGAGCAGTTCTTC	CASSAAGSSYNEQFF
TRBD2	TRBJ2-5	TRBV5-1	NA	16	TGCGCCAGCAGCTTACTAGCGGGAGGCCTCCAAGAGACCCAGTACTTC	CASSLLAGGLQETQYF
NA	TRBJ2-1	TRBV13	NA	19	TGTGCCAGCAGCTTGGACAGATCCCTTAGCGGGCGCTCCTACAATGAGCAGTTCTTC	CASSLDRSLSGRSYNEQFF
TRBD1	TRBJ1-1	TRBV20-1	NA	15	TGCAGTGCTAGAGACGGGCGGACAGGGAGGACTGAAGCTTTCTTT	CSARDGRTGRTEAFF
TRBD1	TRBJ2-5	TRBV6-5	few	15	TGTGCCAGCAGTTGGGGACAGGGCCCCCAAGAGACCCAGTACTTC	CASSWGQGPQETQYF
NA	TRBJ2-3	TRBV6-2/TRBV6-3	NA	11	TGTGCCAGCGGAATCACAGATACGCAGTATTTT	CASGITDTQYF
NA	TRBJ1-1	TRBV28	NA	12	TGTGCCAGCAGCCGGGATCAAACTGAAGCTTTCTTT	CASSRDQTEAFF
NA	TRBJ2-1	TRBV9	few	16	TGTGCCAGCAGCGTAGAACTCCGGTTCTCCTACAATGAGCAGTTCTTC	CASSVELRFSYNEQFF
TRBD2	TRBJ2-1	TRBV4-3	few	17	TGCGCCAGCAGCCAAGACGGGACGGGAGGAGCCTACAATGAGCAGTTCTTC	CASSQDGTGGAYNEQFF
NA	TRBJ2-3	TRBV24-1	few	15	TGTGCCACCAGTGACCCCCCGGGAGACACAGATACGCAGTATTTT	CATSDPPGDTDTQYF
TRBD2	TRBJ2-5	TRBV7-9	NA	16	TGTGCCAGCAGCGCCGGGACTAGCGGGAGCGGTGAGACCCAGTACTTC	CASSAGTSGSGETQYF
NA	TRBJ2-7	TRBV15	few	15	TGTGCCACCAGCAGAGGAGGCACAAATCCTTATGAGCAGTACTTC	CATSRGGTNPYEQYF
NA	TRBJ2-1	TRBV24-1	few	16	TGTGCCACCAGTGATTACAGGGCCGAACCGTACAATGAGCAGTTCTTC	CATSDYRAEPYNEQFF
NA	TRBJ1-2	TRBV9	few	14	TGTGCCAGCAGTCCTCAGGTTGCCAACTATGGCTACACCTTC	CASSPQVANYGYTF
TRBD1	TRBJ2-1	TRBV7-6	NA	14	TGTGCCAGCAGCTTCTTCAGGGGGAACGATGAGCAGTTCTTC	CASSFFRGNDEQFF
TRBD1	TRBJ1-4	TRBV4-1	few	15	TGCGCCAGCAGCCAACTCTTCCAGGGGGACGAAAAACTGTTTTTT	CASSQLFQGDEKLFF
TRBD1	TRBJ2-1	TRBV28	NA	15	TGTGCCAGCAGTTTTAGGGACAGGCCCCCGAATGAGCAGTTCTTC	CASSFRDRPPNEQFF
NA	TRBJ2-3	TRBV7-2	few	15	TGTGCCAGCAGCTTTGACTCACTTGGGACAGATACGCAGTATTTT	CASSFDSLGTDTQYF
TRBD2	TRBJ2-1	TRBV24-1	NA	13	TGTGCCACCGGGGCGGGAGGGTACAATGAGCAGTTCTTC	CATGAGGYNEQFF
NA	TRBJ2-7	TRBV20-1	NA	12	TGCAGTGCTAGGGGGCAGGCAGACGAGCAGTACTTC	CSARGQADEQYF
NA	TRBJ1-2	TRBV5-8	NA	14	TGTGCCAGCAGCTTAACACCAGCTAACTATGGCTACACCTTC	CASSLTPANYGYTF
TRBD2	TRBJ2-1	TRBV6-1	NA	17	TGTGCCAGCAGTCCGGGACTAGCGGGGCCTGAACATCATGAGCAGTTCTTC	CASSPGLAGPEHHEQFF
NA	TRBJ2-7	TRBV2	few	13	TGTGCCAGCACCGTGGCAGACTCCTACGAGCAGTACTTC	CASTVADSYEQYF
NA	TRBJ1-2	TRBV4-3	NA	14	TGCGCCAGCAGCCAAGTCCGTGGACACCTACCCTACACCTTC	CASSQVRGHLPYTF
NA	TRBJ1-1	TRBV14	NA	17	TGTGCCAGCAGCCCCATTCTAGGAAGCAGACTGAACACTGAAGCTTTCTTT	CASSPILGSRLNTEAFF
TRBD1	TRBJ2-3	TRBV9	few	15	TGTGCCAGCAGCGTCGGACAGGGTGGCACAGATACGCAGTATTTT	CASSVGQGGTDTQYF
TRBD2	TRBJ2-7	TRBV4-1	NA	15	TGCGCCAGCAGCCAAGATCGTGGACTAGGTTACGAGCAGTACTTC	CASSQDRGLGYEQYF
TRBD2	TRBJ2-3	TRBV3-1	NA	16	TGTGCCAGCAGCCAAAGCGGCGGGAGGGCCCCAGATACGCAGTATTTT	CASSQSGGRAPDTQYF
NA	TRBJ2-3	TRBV29-1	NA	16	TGCAGCGTGGGGGGCGATCGGACCCCTAGCACAGATACGCAGTATTTT	CSVGGDRTPSTDTQYF
NA	TRBJ2-1	TRBV20-1	few	11	TGCAGTGCCGTCTCCTACAATGAGCAGTTCTTC	CSAVSYNEQFF
TRBD1	TRBJ2-1	TRBV27	few	14	TGTGCCAGCAGTTTACAGGGGGCGGGCAATGAGCAGTTCTTC	CASSLQGAGNEQFF
TRBD2	TRBJ2-1	TRBV14	NA	16	TGTGCCAGCAGCCCTCCCGCGGGAGAGGGCTACAATGAGCAGTTCTTC	CASSPPAGEGYNEQFF
NA	TRBJ2-1	TRBV4-3	few	23	TGCGCCAGCAGCCAAGATATCCACTTCCGGGACTTCAAATACCTAAGCTCCTACAATGAGCAGTTCTTC	CASSQDIHFRDFKYLSSYNEQFF
NA	TRBJ2-7	TRBV4-1	few	15	TGCGCCAGCAGCCAAGCCCAGACACCTACCTACGAGCAGTACTTC	CASSQAQTPTYEQYF
TRBD1	TRBJ2-1	TRBV5-5	NA	13	TGTGCCAGCAGCCCATGGACAGGGAGGGAGCAGTTCTTC	CASSPWTGREQFF
NA	TRBJ2-1	TRBV4-3	few	14	TGCGCCAGCAGCCAAGCCCCCGGGGGTACTGAGCAGTTCTTC	CASSQAPGGTEQFF
NA	TRBJ2-3	TRBV5-6	NA	16	TGTGCCAGCAGCTTCCTTTCAGCGCGGAGCACAGATACGCAGTATTTT	CASSFLSARSTDTQYF
NA	TRBJ2-7	TRBV6-5	few	16	TGTGCCAGCAGTTACTCGGGGCAGGCCGGAGGATACGAGCAGTACTTC	CASSYSGQAGGYEQYF